The 27 T cell receptor beta chains presented below share a single source sample, sequenced in a study of technical replicates of blood from a few donors. TCRdb's table, derived via immunoSEQ multiplex PCR, lists solely in-frame clones and lacks some. The sample contains more than 90,000 clones, approximately 94% of which appear only once. Source material: T cells isolated from PBMCs. The receptors come from a human donor in good health.

This chain links TRBV4-2 with TRBJ2-7, with 7 bases fitting TRBD1. Germline V gene data show CDR1 as LGHNA and CDR2 as YNFKEQ. The V and J ends lost 0 bases and 3 bases, in that order; junction bases with no gene match: 5. The CDR3 contains 15 residues. The CDR3 DNA is TGTGCCAGCAGCCAAGAAGGGGACAGATTCTACGAGCAGTACTTC. Translating gives CASSQEGDRFYEQYF.

The chain employs TRBV10-3 and TRBJ2-1; D might be TRBD2 (6 bases). The germline V gene encodes CDR1 ENHRY and CDR2 SYGVKD. Between the trimmed V and J ends, which lost 8 bases and 5 bases, there was a span of 10 bases. CDR3 length: 12 residues. DNA for the CDR3: TGTGCCATCGGGGGGAACAACAATGAGCAGTTCTTC. Its translation: CAIGGNNNEQFF.

The V call is TRBV5-1, the J call TRBJ1-1; D is possibly TRBD1 (5 bases). The length of the CDR3 is 14 residues. Germline V gives CDR1 SGHRS, CDR2 YFSETQ. V was pared by 4 bases and J by 4 bases, with 14 bases between. CDR3: CASSATGGGTEAFF. In DNA, the CDR3 is TGCGCCAGCAGCGCAACCGGCGGGGGCACTGAAGCTTTCTTT.

The rearrangement joins TRBV7-9 to TRBJ2-1; 7 nucleotides align to TRBD2. The V gene's germline CDR1 is SEHNR and CDR2 FQNEAQ (reference sequence). The V segment lost 2 bases and the J segment 0 bases; nucleotides outside the gene matches: 7. The CDR3 length is 17 residues. CDR3 residues: CASSLISSGSSYNEQFF. As DNA, the CDR3 is TGTGCCAGCAGCTTAATATCTAGCGGAAGCTCCTACAATGAGCAGTTCTTC.

The V gene is TRBV10-1, the J gene TRBJ1-1; 7 bases match TRBD1. The CDR3 is 15 amino acids. Germline CDR1 and CDR2: WNHNN and SYGVQD (reference sequence). Unmatched junction bases numbered 7, after V lost 3 bases and J lost 3 bases. As DNA, the CDR3 is TGCGCCAGCAGTGAACAGGGGCGGGCGGACACTGAAGCTTTCTTT. This translates into CASSEQGRADTEAFF.

This clone was counted once. This chain's CDR3 is CASSVASGRYEQYF. For the CDR3, the DNA is TGTGCCAGCAGCGTTGCTAGCGGGAGGTACGAGCAGTACTTC. The chain combines TRBV9 with TRBJ2-7; 11 bases align to TRBD2. J lost 4 bases, V lost 2 bases, and 2 bases had no gene match. The CDR3 length is 14 residues. The germline gives CDR1 SGDLS, CDR2 YYNGEE.

This chain connects TRBV6-5 to TRBJ2-3; weak D call: TRBD1 (6 bases). With 9 bases removed from V and 4 bases from J, the gap between germline ends came to 8 bases. The CDR3 sequence is 11 residues long. In germline, CDR1 is MNHEY, CDR2 SVGAGI. CDR3 bases: TGTGCCAGTTCAGGGGCAGATACGCAGTATTTT. Translating it yields CASSGADTQYF.

The J gene is TRBJ1-4, the V gene TRBV30; tentative D call: TRBD1 (5 bases). Per the germline V gene, CDR1 is GTSNPN and CDR2 is SVGIG (reference sequence). Between the trimmed V and J ends, which lost 1 base and 0 bases, there was a span of 9 bases. The CDR3 runs 15 residues. The CDR3 here is CAWSGQGTTNEKLFF. The CDR3 bases are TGTGCCTGGAGTGGTCAGGGAACAACTAATGAAAAACTGTTTTTT.

This clone has just one count. CDR3 nucleotide sequence: TGTGCCAGCAGTCTAGCCCCCTACGAGCAGTACTTC. Encoded protein: CASSLAPYEQYF. The chain recombines TRBV28 with TRBJ2-7; possibly TRBD2 for D (5 bases). The germline CDR1 and CDR2 sequences are MDHEN and SYDVKM. V shed 5 bases and J shed 2 bases, with 7 bases lying between them. The CDR3 spans 12 residues. Combining the CDR3 with reference TRBV28 and TRBJ2-7 gives the whole variable domain DVKVTQSSRYLVKRTGEKVFLECVQDMDHENMFWYRQDPGLGLRLIYFSYDVKMKEKGDIPEGYSVSREKKERFSLILESASTNQTSMYLCASSLAPYEQYFGPGTRLTVT.

The chain uses TRBV5-1 and TRBJ1-1, with D possibly being TRBD1 (5 bases). The V and J ends lost 0 bases and 3 bases respectively, with 9 bases between them. The CDR3 has 14 residues. The germline CDR1 and CDR2 sequences are SGHRS and YFSETQ. CDR3: CASSLGGGHTEAFF. The CDR3, as DNA: TGCGCCAGCAGCTTGGGGGGGGGACACACTGAAGCTTTCTTT.

The rearrangement joins TRBV4-2 to TRBJ2-5, with D tentatively TRBD2 (5 bases). Germline values: CDR1 LGHNA, CDR2 YNFKEQ. V lost 0 bases, J lost 5 bases, and 22 bases lay in between. The CDR3 is 18 amino acids. The CDR3 sequence is CASSQDLLPGSRRETQYF. CDR3 bases: TGTGCCAGCAGCCAAGATCTCCTTCCCGGGTCCCGGAGGGAGACCCAGTACTTC.

CDR3 loop: CASSDLGRTDTQYF. In DNA, the CDR3 is TGTGCCTCATCGGATCTCGGGAGAACAGATACGCAGTATTTT. V usage is TRBV27 and J usage is TRBJ2-3; weak D call: TRBD2 (6 bases). Germline V gives CDR1 MNHEY, CDR2 SMNVEV (reference sequence). V shed 11 bases and J shed 3 bases, with 18 bases lying between them. The CDR3 contains 14 residues.

This chain uses TRBV15 with TRBJ2-7; 11 bases fit TRBD2. Trimming at V came to 2 bases and at J to 4 bases, leaving 13 bases not matched to a gene. The CDR3 covers 18 residues. CDR1 and CDR2 (germline): LNHNV, YYDKDF (reference sequence). CDR3 residues: CATSRRLLAGGPTYEQYF. CDR3 nucleotides: TGTGCCACCAGCAGAAGACTATTAGCGGGAGGGCCCACGTACGAGCAGTACTTC.

The V call is TRBV14, the J call TRBJ1-2; 9 nucleotides align to TRBD1. Germline CDR1 reads SGHDN; CDR2 reads FVKESK. J lost 4 bases, V lost 3 bases, and 18 bases had no gene match. The CDR3 loop spans 19 amino acids. CDR3 bases: TGTGCCAGCAGCCATCTGACAGGGGGTACACACCCCCATCTCTATGGCTACACCTTC. Translation gives CASSHLTGGTHPHLYGYTF. Complete variable domain (other parts from reference TRBV14 and TRBJ1-2): EAGVTQFPSHSVIEKGQTVTLRCDPISGHDNLYWYRRVMGKEIKFLLHFVKESKQDESGMPNNRFLAERTGGTYSTLKVQPAELEDSGVYFCASSHLTGGTHPHLYGYTFGSGTRLTVV.

The chain links TRBV5-1 to TRBJ2-5; D is ambiguous. The germline V and J ends were trimmed by 5 bases and 3 bases, with 17 bases remaining between them. Germline values: CDR1 SGHRS, CDR2 YFSETQ. This CDR3 is 15 amino acids long. This CDR3 is CASRRVTNGEETQYF. The DNA of the CDR3 is TGCGCCAGCAGAAGAGTAACTAATGGCGAAGAGACCCAGTACTTC.

V is TRBV5-4 and J is TRBJ2-5; the match to TRBD2 covers 10 bases. The CDR3 runs 15 residues. V was pared by 4 bases and J by 2 bases, with 5 bases of the junction left unmatched. CDR1 SGHNT and CDR2 YYREEE come from the germline V gene (reference sequence). The CDR3 here is CASSPSGGYQETQYF. As DNA, the CDR3 is TGTGCCAGCAGCCCTAGCGGGGGTTATCAAGAGACCCAGTACTTC.

This clone was seen only once. V gene TRBV7-9 combines with J gene TRBJ2-7, with 11 bases fitting TRBD2. This CDR3 is 17 amino acids long. V was pared by 5 bases and J by 3 bases, with 12 bases of the junction left unmatched. CDR1 is SEHNR, CDR2 FQNEAQ, per germline (reference sequence). The CDR3 sequence: CASSPYAGTSGDYEQYF. Written as DNA, the CDR3 is TGTGCCAGCAGCCCCTACGCGGGGACTAGCGGCGACTACGAGCAGTACTTC. Looking up the rest from reference TRBV7-9 and TRBJ2-7 gives the full variable domain: DTGVSQNPRHKITKRGQNVTFRCDPISEHNRLYWYRQTLGQGPEFLTYFQNEAQLEKSRLLSDRFSAERPKGSFSTLEIQRTEQGDSAMYLCASSPYAGTSGDYEQYFGPGTRLTVT.

J is TRBJ2-2 and V is TRBV25-1; 7 nucleotides match TRBD2. Germline values: CDR1 MGHDK, CDR2 SYGVNS. The CDR3 loop spans 15 amino acids. J gave up 0 bases and V 8 bases, and 6 bases lay outside the gene matches. CDR3 amino acids: CASAVAGSNTGELFF. The CDR3 DNA reads as TGTGCCAGCGCCGTAGCGGGCTCGAACACCGGGGAGCTGTTTTTT. The whole variable domain, filled in from reference TRBV25-1 and TRBJ2-2, reads EADIYQTPRYLVIGTGKKITLECSQTMGHDKMYWYQQDPGMELHLIHYSYGVNSTEKGDLSSESTVSRIRTEHFPLTLESARPSHTSQYLCASAVAGSNTGELFFGEGSRLTVL.

The chain links TRBV5-1 to TRBJ2-1; a weak D match, TRBD2 (6 bases). CDR3 length: 12 residues. Germline CDR1 is SGHRS and CDR2 is YFSETQ. V dropped 6 bases and J dropped 8 bases, with 12 bases sitting between them. CDR3 residues: CASTGVSDEQFF. The CDR3 coding sequence is TGCGCCAGCACGGGGGTGTCGGATGAGCAGTTCTTC.

The rearrangement links TRBV19 to TRBJ1-1, with 8 bases aligning to TRBD1. From germline, CDR1 is LNHDA and CDR2 SQIVND (reference sequence). CDR3 size: 14 residues. The V and J ends lost 7 bases and 6 bases, in that order; junction bases with no gene match: 10. Here the CDR3 reads CASIKRQGLSEAFF. The CDR3 bases are TGTGCCAGTATTAAAAGACAGGGGCTATCTGAAGCTTTCTTT.

The chain combines TRBV5-4 with TRBJ1-4; 8 positions match TRBD1. The V gene's germline CDR1 is SGHNT and CDR2 YYREEE (reference sequence). Losses at the gene ends were 1 base for V and 8 bases for J; bases not matched to a gene: 7. The length of the CDR3 is 15 residues. The DNA of the CDR3 is TGTGCCAGCAGCTTGAATGGACAGGGAAGAGAAAAACTGTTTTTT. Protein sequence: CASSLNGQGREKLFF.

The chain carries TRBV7-6 and TRBJ2-7; D is possibly TRBD1 (5 bases). Germline assignment: CDR1 SGHVS and CDR2 FNYEAQ. Trimming left V 2 bases short and J 4 bases short, with 9 bases between. The CDR3 contains 13 residues. The CDR3 loop is CASSLPTGYEQYF. In DNA form, the CDR3 reads TGTGCCAGCAGCTTACCCACAGGTTACGAGCAGTACTTC.

The rearrangement links TRBV19 to TRBJ1-1, with D possibly TRBD1 on 5 matching bases. Germline CDR1 and CDR2: LNHDA and SQIVND (reference sequence). V lost 11 bases and J lost 0, with 22 bases in between. The CDR3 runs to 16 residues. The CDR3 sequence: CAPGPVNGRVNTEAFF. CDR3 bases: TGTGCCCCAGGGCCGGTTAATGGCAGGGTGAACACTGAAGCTTTCTTT. Complete variable domain (other parts from reference TRBV19 and TRBJ1-1): DGGITQSPKYLFRKEGQNVTLSCEQNLNHDAMYWYRQDPGQGLRLIYYSQIVNDFQKGDIAEGYSVSREKKESFPLTVTSAQKNPTAFYLCAPGPVNGRVNTEAFFGQGTRLTVV.

This clone was counted a single time. This chain uses TRBV4-1 with TRBJ2-1, with 9 bases aligning to TRBD2. Germline V lookup: CDR1 MGHRA, CDR2 YSYEKL. The CDR3 spans 16 residues. The V and J ends lost 3 bases and 3 bases, in that order; junction bases with no gene match: 6. The CDR3, as DNA: TGCGCCAGCAGCCATCCAAGGACTAGCGTCTACAATGAGCAGTTCTTC. Amino acids: CASSHPRTSVYNEQFF.

The V and J genes are TRBV7-2 and TRBJ2-3; TRBD2 aligns across 8 bases. CDR1 and CDR2 from the germline V gene are SGHTA and FQGNSA. V dropped 1 base and J dropped 4; count of bases not matched to a gene: 7. The CDR3 length is 16 residues. CDR3 bases: TGTGCCAGCAGCTTAGGTAACAGCGGGGGACCAGATACGCAGTATTTT. Its translation: CASSLGNSGGPDTQYF.

The genes are TRBV28 and TRBJ2-3; D is possibly TRBD1 (6 bases). Trimming stripped 3 bases from V and 6 bases from J, with 10 bases between. This CDR3 has 13 residues. CDR1 is MDHEN, CDR2 SYDVKM, per germline. This CDR3 reads CASSLQRGDTQYF. CDR3 sequence (DNA): TGTGCCAGCAGTTTGCAAAGGGGGGATACGCAGTATTTT.

This clone was detected once. The V gene is TRBV15, the J gene TRBJ2-3; TRBD2 aligns across 9 bases. Germline V gene data show CDR1 as LNHNV and CDR2 as YYDKDF (reference sequence). The CDR3 loop spans 15 amino acids. With 1 base clipped from V and 4 bases from J, the junction kept 3 bases outside the gene matches. CDR3 sequence reads: CATSRGQREADTQYF. As DNA, the CDR3 is TGTGCCACCAGCAGAGGGCAGCGGGAGGCAGATACGCAGTATTTT.